This entry lists 9 T cell receptor beta chains sequenced from one sample in a study of T cells after posttransplantation cyclophosphamide. Using immunoSEQ multiplex PCR, the repertoire was profiled, and TCRdb retains in-frame clones only, with some absent. There are roughly 21,000 clones in the sample; around 85% occur only once, and 2% to 2.5% lies in the top ten. Controls had myeloablative marrow grafts with methotrexate and calcineurin inhibitor, sampled at 1 year. The sample was PBMCs, taken 362 days after allogeneic stem cell transplant with calcineurin inhibitor and methotrexate. The receptors were gathered from a female patient aged 30 to 45 who received an allogeneic stem cell transplant from an unrelated donor, was CMV-positive, and had acute and chronic GVHD. Some T cells may trace back to the graft donor.

CDR3 bases: TGTGCCTGGACCCCCCGTGGCGGCGCGCAGTATTTT. Translation gives CAWTPRGGAQYF. V and J are TRBV30 and TRBJ2-3; D not resolved. V was clipped by 4 bases and J by 10 bases, with 15 bases between them. CDR1 and CDR2 (germline): GTSNPN, SVGIG (reference sequence). The CDR3 has 12 residues.

The chain recombines TRBV6-1 with TRBJ2-2; D possibly corresponds to TRBD1 (6 bases). V dropped 3 bases and J dropped 4 bases, with 15 bases sitting between them. The germline CDR1 and CDR2 sequences are MNHNS and SASEGT. The CDR3 is 16 amino acids. Written as DNA, the CDR3 is TGTGCCAGCAGTGAGCAGGGGCCATTTATCACCGGGGAGCTGTTTTTT. It is translated as CASSEQGPFITGELFF.

The chain joins TRBV5-1 to TRBJ1-1; possibly TRBD1 for D (5 bases). The CDR3 has 14 amino acids. The V and J ends lost 2 bases and 1 base respectively, with 9 bases between them. Germline CDR1 is SGHRS and CDR2 is YFSETQ. The CDR3 region is CASSLTGRNTEAFF. The CDR3 DNA is TGCGCCAGCAGCTTAACAGGCAGGAACACTGAAGCTTTCTTT.

This clone came up a few times. The V gene is TRBV30, the J gene TRBJ2-1; 7 positions match TRBD1. V dropped 5 bases and J dropped 15; count of bases not matched to a gene: 10. Germline CDR1 and CDR2: GTSNPN and SVGIG (reference sequence). There are 11 residues in the CDR3. The DNA of the CDR3 is TGTGCCTGGGGAACAGGGGTCGGGTGGTTCTTC. It yields the protein CAWGTGVGWFF.

This CDR3 is CSVAEETQYF. The CDR3 DNA reads as TGCAGCGTTGCTGAAGAGACCCAGTACTTC. The chain uses TRBV29-1 and TRBJ2-5; D unclear. This CDR3 spans 10 amino acids. Trimming cost V 4 bases and J 3 bases, with 3 bases left between them. Germline V gene data show CDR1 as SQVTM and CDR2 as ANQGSEA.

The V call is TRBV7-2, the J call TRBJ2-4; D unclear. Germline V gene sequence: CDR1 SGHTA, CDR2 FQGNSA. Between the trimmed V and J ends, which lost 3 bases and 4 bases, there was a span of 7 bases. This CDR3 region has 13 residues. CDR3 nucleotides: TGTGCCAGCAGCTTCGAGACAAAAAACATTCAGTACTTC. Translating it yields CASSFETKNIQYF. The variable domain in full, completed from reference TRBV7-2 and TRBJ2-4, reads GAGVSQSPSNKVTEKGKDVELRCDPISGHTALYWYRQSLGQGLEFLIYFQGNSAPDKSGLPSDRFSAERTGGSVSTLTIQRTQQEDSAVYLCASSFETKNIQYFGAGTRLSVL.

The chain combines TRBV5-1 with TRBJ2-1; maybe TRBD2 (5 bases). The CDR3 runs 13 residues. V lost 3 bases and J 10 bases, leaving 14 bases between the germline ends. CDR1 is SGHRS and CDR2 is YFSETQ in the germline V gene. CDR3 in amino acids: CASSSTPSTEQFF. DNA for the CDR3: TGCGCCAGCAGCTCAACCCCTAGCACCGAGCAGTTCTTC. The variable domain in full, completed from reference TRBV5-1 and TRBJ2-1, reads KAGVTQTPRYLIKTRGQQVTLSCSPISGHRSVSWYQQTPGQGLQFLFEYFSETQRNKGNFPGRFSGRQFSNSRSEMNVSTLELGDSALYLCASSSTPSTEQFFGPGTRLTVL.

This clone has just a few counts. V and J are TRBV6-1 and TRBJ1-1; D is undetermined. Trimming removed 6 bases at V and 3 bases at J, with 11 bases between. The CDR3 runs 13 residues. CDR1 and CDR2 (germline): MNHNS, SASEGT. The CDR3, as DNA: TGTGCCAGCAGGGAGGTCAGCCACACTGAAGCTTTCTTT. As protein: CASREVSHTEAFF.

This sequence joins TRBV19 and TRBJ1-2, with unresolved D. Trimming left V 5 bases short and J 4 bases short, with 8 bases between. The CDR3 length is 12 residues. Germline CDR1 reads LNHDA; CDR2 reads SQIVND (reference sequence). CDR3 residues: CASSRTFYGYTF. CDR3 sequence (DNA): TGTGCCAGTAGTCGGACTTTCTATGGCTACACCTTC.